Each of the 21 T cell receptor beta chains below was sequenced from the same sample in a study of T cell responses to AZD1222 COVID-19 vaccine. TCRdb's table, derived via immunoSEQ multiplex PCR, lists solely in-frame clones and lacks some. The sample carries around 140,000 clones, over 75% recorded once. The source was peripheral blood, collected on day 0 of AZD1222 vaccination. These TCRs come from an adult in good health.

This chain uses TRBV5-1 with TRBJ1-4; D remains unclear. The germline V gene encodes CDR1 SGHRS and CDR2 YFSETQ. The CDR3 has 17 residues. The V end lost 1 base, the J end lost 0 bases, and 13 bases lay between the germline ends. CDR3 nucleotides: TGCGCCAGCAGCTTGTTGGGCCGGGCTACAACTAATGAAAAACTGTTTTTT. It encodes CASSLLGRATTNEKLFF.

The chain couples TRBV11-2 to TRBJ1-4; D unresolved. The CDR3 sequence is 15 residues long. Germline assignment: CDR1 SGHAT and CDR2 FQNNGV. The V end was cut by 5 bases, the J end by 4 bases, with 14 bases between. CDR3 region: CASSPQRPVNEKLFF. For the CDR3, the DNA is TGTGCCAGCAGCCCGCAAAGGCCCGTTAATGAAAAACTGTTTTTT. The full variable domain, rest sourced from reference TRBV11-2 and TRBJ1-4, is EAGVAQSPRYKIIEKRQSVAFWCNPISGHATLYWYQQILGQGPKLLIQFQNNGVVDDSQLPKDRFSAERLKGVDSTLKIQPAKLEDSAVYLCASSPQRPVNEKLFFGSGTQLSVL.

The chain recombines TRBV5-1 with TRBJ1-1; D unclear. The germline CDR1 and CDR2 sequences are SGHRS and YFSETQ. This CDR3 has 13 amino acids. Between the trimmed V and J ends, which lost 2 bases and 7 bases, there was a span of 12 bases. The CDR3 is CASSLSKKGEAFF. CDR3 in DNA: TGCGCCAGCAGCTTATCGAAAAAGGGTGAAGCTTTCTTT.

The chain recombines TRBV2 with TRBJ1-2; TRBD1 aligns across 9 bases. Germline loops: CDR1 SNHLY, CDR2 FYNNEI. The CDR3 is made up of 15 amino acids. The J segment lost 7 bases and the V segment lost 0 bases, leaving 6 bases of the junction unmatched. CDR3 sequence reads: CASSEAGTGTGGYTF. The CDR3 DNA sequence: TGTGCCAGCAGTGAAGCGGGGACAGGGACTGGTGGCTACACCTTC. Full variable domain (outside the CDR3, taken from reference TRBV2 and TRBJ1-2): EPEVTQTPSHQVTQMGQEVILRCVPISNHLYFYWYRQILGQKVEFLVSFYNNEISEKSEIFDDQFSVERPDGSNFTLKIRSTKLEDSAMYFCASSEAGTGTGGYTFGSGTRLTVV.

This chain connects TRBV7-8 to TRBJ2-7; perhaps TRBD1 as D (6 bases). The V end was cut by 4 bases, the J end by 3 bases, with 10 bases between. Germline V gene sequence: CDR1 SGHVS, CDR2 FQNEAQ. This CDR3 contains 13 residues. Written as DNA, the CDR3 is TGTGCCAGCAGCTCCGGGACACTCTACGAGCAGTACTTC. This translates into CASSSGTLYEQYF.

The rearrangement links TRBV7-8 to TRBJ1-5; D possibly corresponds to TRBD1 (6 bases). Deletions cut 3 bases from V and 6 bases from J, with 12 bases between. CDR3 length equals 14 residues. The germline V gene has CDR1 SGHVS and CDR2 FQNEAQ. In nucleotides, the CDR3 is TGTGCCAGCAGCTTGAGACAGGCGGTTCAGCCCCAGCATTTT. This translates into CASSLRQAVQPQHF.

The chain employs TRBV5-6 and TRBJ1-2; 9 nucleotides align to TRBD1. V gave up 2 bases and J gave up 0 bases; unmatched junction bases: 11. Germline CDR1 and CDR2: SGHDT and YYEEEE. CDR3 length: 18 residues. This CDR3 reads CASSFLRDRASPNYGYTF. CDR3 coding DNA: TGTGCCAGCAGCTTCCTCCGGGACAGGGCTTCCCCTAACTATGGCTACACCTTC.

The chain recombines TRBV9 with TRBJ1-6, with D maybe TRBD1 (6 bases). Looked up from germline, CDR1 is SGDLS and CDR2 is YYNGEE. The CDR3 has 17 residues. V lost 0 bases to trimming and J lost 5 bases, with 15 bases between them. The CDR3 DNA reads TGTGCCAGCAGCGTAGGGGCAGGGGCCGAGGATAATTCACCCCTCCACTTT. Translating it yields CASSVGAGAEDNSPLHF.

The V gene is TRBV29-1, the J gene TRBJ1-1, with D possibly being TRBD1 (5 bases). The CDR3 has 16 residues. Germline V CDR1 and CDR2: SQVTM, ANQGSEA. V lost 5 bases and J lost 5, with 24 bases in between. The CDR3, as DNA: TGCAGCGTTCAAGGATCCGGGACCCAGGTAAGGACTGAAGCTTTCTTT. Its protein is CSVQGSGTQVRTEAFF.

The rearrangement uses TRBV28 and TRBJ2-2, with D maybe TRBD1 (5 bases). CDR3 size: 16 residues. The V end was cut by 3 bases, the J end by 7 bases, with 18 bases between. Per germline, CDR1 MDHEN and CDR2 SYDVKM. The CDR3 sequence: CASSFLSRGANGELFF. CDR3 coding DNA: TGTGCCAGCAGTTTCCTGAGTAGGGGCGCAAACGGGGAGCTGTTTTTT.

CDR3 sequence (DNA): TGTGCCAGCACCCGGGACAGGGACTATGGCTACACCTTC. Translating gives CASTRDRDYGYTF. The rearrangement links TRBV12-3 or TRBV12-4 to TRBJ1-2; 9 bases are shared with TRBD1. The CDR3 is 13 amino acids. The J segment lost 3 bases and the V segment lost 7 bases, leaving 3 bases of the junction unmatched.

The genes are TRBV7-9 and TRBJ2-7, with 10 nucleotides matching TRBD1. V dropped 3 bases and J dropped 0; count of bases not matched to a gene: 8. CDR3 length: 17 amino acids. In germline, CDR1 is SEHNR, CDR2 FQNEAQ (reference sequence). CDR3 loop: CASSFGTGALSSYEQYF. As DNA, the CDR3 is TGTGCCAGCAGCTTCGGGACAGGGGCGTTGAGCTCCTACGAGCAGTACTTC.

This sequence joins TRBV2 and TRBJ1-4; D unresolved. Trimming pared 9 bases from V and 7 bases from J, leaving 18 bases between. The CDR3 sequence is 14 residues long. Per the germline V gene, CDR1 is SNHLY and CDR2 is FYNNEI. The CDR3: CASSPSQRGEKLFF. CDR3 DNA sequence: TGTGCCAGTTCCCCATCCCAACGGGGTGAAAAACTGTTTTTT.

The chain uses TRBV18 and TRBJ1-1, with 7 nucleotides matching TRBD1. Germline CDR1 KGHSH, CDR2 LQKENI. CDR3 size: 16 residues. V shed 1 base, J shed 1 base, and the junction held 6 bases outside the gene matches. CDR3 amino acids: CASSPLATGWNTEAFF. CDR3 bases: TGTGCCAGCTCACCACTCGCGACAGGGTGGAACACTGAAGCTTTCTTT.

A word on this clone: A junction boundary mismatches the germline segment, possibly from a read error. The genes are TRBV6-5 and TRBJ2-2, with D possibly being TRBD2 (5 bases). The CDR3 totals 14 residues. Germline V gives CDR1 MNHEY, CDR2 SVGAGI. For the CDR3, the DNA is TGTGCCAGCAGCTACTTAACTAGCACCGGGGAGCTGTTTTTT. Translation: CASSYLTSTGELFF.

The chain recombines TRBV6-6 with TRBJ2-7, with D perhaps TRBD1 or TRBD2 (5 bases each). V was clipped by 5 bases and J by 1 base, with 12 bases between them. CDR1 is MNHNY and CDR2 is SVGAGI in the germline V gene (reference sequence). The CDR3 has 14 residues. DNA of the CDR3: TGTGCCAGCAGTCCGGGACCAATTTCCTACGAGCAGTACTTC. Protein sequence: CASSPGPISYEQYF.

The sample holds a few counts of this clone. The rearrangement uses TRBV4-1 and TRBJ1-1; D perhaps matches TRBD1 (5 bases). V was clipped by 4 bases and J by 0 bases, with 18 bases between them. CDR3 size: 17 residues. Per germline, CDR1 MGHRA and CDR2 YSYEKL. The CDR3 sequence: CASSRQGVVRMNTEAFF. DNA for the CDR3: TGCGCCAGCAGCCGACAAGGGGTAGTTCGCATGAACACTGAAGCTTTCTTT.

This clone has just a few counts. This chain connects TRBV11-2 to TRBJ2-1; 9 bases fit TRBD1. CDR1 and CDR2 from the germline V gene are SGHAT and FQNNGV. Trimming removed 5 bases from V and 7 bases from J; junction bases left unmatched: 9. CDR3 length: 15 amino acids. The CDR3 coding sequence is TGTGCCAGCAGCCTACGGACAGGGGTTGCGAATGAGCAGTTCTTC. As protein: CASSLRTGVANEQFF.

The chain is built from TRBV28 and TRBJ1-5; D call uncertain. In germline, CDR1 is MDHEN, CDR2 SYDVKM. Deletions cut 7 bases from V and 4 bases from J, with 11 bases between. This CDR3 is 13 amino acids long. CDR3 nucleotide sequence: TGTGCCAGCACGTCCAGCTGGAATCAGCCCCAGCATTTT. Residues: CASTSSWNQPQHF.

This CDR3 is CASSLLQVEAFF. CDR3 bases: TGTGCCAGCAGCTTATTACAGGTTGAAGCTTTCTTT. The V call is TRBV7-9, the J call TRBJ1-1, with D maybe TRBD1 (5 bases). Germline V gives CDR1 SEHNR, CDR2 FQNEAQ (reference sequence). This CDR3 contains 12 residues. V was pared by 2 bases and J by 7 bases, with 8 bases between.

This chain uses TRBV19 with TRBJ1-3, with 7 bases aligning to TRBD1. The CDR3 consists of 15 residues. V lost 7 bases, J lost 0 bases, and 6 bases stayed unmatched. From germline, CDR1 is LNHDA and CDR2 SQIVND (reference sequence). The CDR3: CASTPGQLSGNTIYF. CDR3 nucleotides: TGTGCCAGTACCCCGGGACAGCTCTCTGGAAACACCATATATTTT.